This TCR beta chain was identified in a study of shared clonotypes between healthy human individuals. Study-wide results and caveats: Sharing across a few donors was seen in 4.5% to 6.5% of naive CD4 clonotypes. Compared with memory subsets, naive subsets generally had larger estimated richness.

On this clone: Its specificity is not known.

Selected positively for CCR7 and CD45RO-negative, naive CD8 cells excluded terminally differentiated effector memory CD45RA+ cells. Assay: immunoSEQ multiplex PCR; the TCRdb copy retains only in-frame clones and omits some. Here the sample spans about 2 million clones, 85% to 95% being singletons. Per the germline V gene, CDR1 is SQVTM and CDR2 is ANQGSEA. This CDR3 has 13 amino acids. V shed 6 bases and J 3 bases; nucleotides not matched to a gene: 7. The source material was naive CD8+ T cells sorted from blood. The V call is TRBV29-1, the J call TRBJ2-7; TRBD2 matches at 8 bases. The receptor was isolated from a man younger than 35 in good health. Here the CDR3 DNA reads TGCAGCGTCCCCGGGCGGGAGGACTACGAGCAGTACTTC. Translated, it gives CSVPGREDYEQYF.